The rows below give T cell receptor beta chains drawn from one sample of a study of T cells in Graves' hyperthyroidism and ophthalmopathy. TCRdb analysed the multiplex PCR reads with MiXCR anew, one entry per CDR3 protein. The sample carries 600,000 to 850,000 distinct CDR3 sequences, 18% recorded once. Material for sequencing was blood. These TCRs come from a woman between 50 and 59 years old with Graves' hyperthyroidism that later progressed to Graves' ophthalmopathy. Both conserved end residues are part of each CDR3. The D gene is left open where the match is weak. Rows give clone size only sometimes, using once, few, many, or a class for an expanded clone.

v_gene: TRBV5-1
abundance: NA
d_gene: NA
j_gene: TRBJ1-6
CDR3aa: CASSPNGDNSPLHF
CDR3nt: TGCGCCAGCAGCCCGAACGGGGATAATTCACCCCTCCACTTT

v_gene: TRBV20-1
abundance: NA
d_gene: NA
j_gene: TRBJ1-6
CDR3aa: CSARSRSSYNSPLHF
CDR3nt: TGCAGTGCTAGGAGCAGGAGCTCCTATAATTCACCCCTCCACTTT

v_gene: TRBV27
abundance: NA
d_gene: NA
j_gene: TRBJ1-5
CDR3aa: CASRHWGGDQPQHF
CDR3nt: TGTGCCAGCAGACATTGGGGGGGCGACCAGCCCCAGCATTTT

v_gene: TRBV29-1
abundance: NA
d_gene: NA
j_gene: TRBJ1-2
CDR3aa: CSVGGMDHNYGYTF
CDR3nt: TGCAGCGTTGGCGGGATGGACCACAACTATGGCTACACCTTC

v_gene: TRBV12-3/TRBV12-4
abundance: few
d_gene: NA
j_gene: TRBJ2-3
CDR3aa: CASSSGGGGTDTQYF
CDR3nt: TGTGCCAGCAGTTCAGGGGGGGGCGGCACAGATACGCAGTATTTT

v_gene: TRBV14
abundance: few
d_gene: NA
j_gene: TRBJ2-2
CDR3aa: CASSHRVNTGELFF
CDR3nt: TGTGCCAGCAGCCACAGGGTGAACACCGGGGAGCTGTTTTTT

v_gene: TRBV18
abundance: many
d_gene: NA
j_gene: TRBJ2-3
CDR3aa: CASSPTRRTDTQYF
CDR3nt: TGTGCCAGCTCACCAACGCGACGCACAGATACGCAGTATTTT

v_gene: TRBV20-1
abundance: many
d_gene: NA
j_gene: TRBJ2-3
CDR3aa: CSARVEGADTQYF
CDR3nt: TGCAGTGCTAGAGTGGAGGGGGCTGATACGCAGTATTTT

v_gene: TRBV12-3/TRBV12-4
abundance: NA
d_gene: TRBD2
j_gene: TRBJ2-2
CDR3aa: CASSSKGTSFGELFF
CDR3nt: TGTGCCAGCAGTTCAAAGGGGACTAGTTTCGGGGAGCTGTTTTTT

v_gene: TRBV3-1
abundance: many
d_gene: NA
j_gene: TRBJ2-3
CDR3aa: CASSPRALPRDTQYF
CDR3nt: TGTGCCAGCAGCCCCCGGGCCCTACCGCGGGATACGCAGTATTTT

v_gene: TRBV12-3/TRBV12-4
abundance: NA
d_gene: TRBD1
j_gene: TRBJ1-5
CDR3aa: CASRRTGRVGQPQHF
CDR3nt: TGTGCCAGCAGGCGGACAGGGAGGGTCGGGCAGCCCCAGCATTTT

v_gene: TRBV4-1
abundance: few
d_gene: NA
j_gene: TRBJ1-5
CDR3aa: CASSQEDRNQPQHF
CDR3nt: TGCGCCAGCAGCCAAGAAGACAGGAATCAGCCCCAGCATTTT

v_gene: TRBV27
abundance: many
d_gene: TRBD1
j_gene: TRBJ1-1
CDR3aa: CASSSLGTAWTEAFF
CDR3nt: TGTGCCAGCAGTTCACTGGGGACAGCCTGGACTGAAGCTTTCTTT

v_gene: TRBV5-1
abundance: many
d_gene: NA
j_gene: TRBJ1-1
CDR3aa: CASSGISVRTEAFF
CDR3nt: TGCGCCAGCAGCGGGATTTCAGTGCGCACTGAAGCTTTCTTT

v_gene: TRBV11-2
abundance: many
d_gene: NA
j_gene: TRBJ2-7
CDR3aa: CASSSRTGSSWAYEQYF
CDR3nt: TGTGCCAGCAGCTCCCGGACGGGAAGCAGCTGGGCCTACGAGCAGTACTTC

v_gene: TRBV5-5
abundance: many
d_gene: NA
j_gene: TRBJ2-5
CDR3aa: CASSLVRGRVETQYF
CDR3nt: TGTGCCAGCAGCTTGGTTCGGGGCAGGGTAGAGACCCAGTACTTC

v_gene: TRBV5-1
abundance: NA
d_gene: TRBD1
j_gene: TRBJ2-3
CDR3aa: CASSLGGQDRTDTQYF
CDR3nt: TGCGCCAGCAGCTTGGGAGGACAGGACAGAACAGATACGCAGTATTTT

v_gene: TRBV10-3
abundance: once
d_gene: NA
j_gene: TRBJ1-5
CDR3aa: CAISESGGDQPQHF
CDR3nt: TGTGCCATCAGTGAGTCGGGGGGTGATCAGCCCCAGCATTTT

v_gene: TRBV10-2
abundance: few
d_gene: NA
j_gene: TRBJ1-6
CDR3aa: CASSDNNSPLHF
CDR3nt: TGCGCCAGCAGTGATAACAATTCACCCCTCCACTTT

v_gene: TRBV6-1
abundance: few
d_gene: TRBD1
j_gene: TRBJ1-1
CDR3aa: CASRMTGGWGMNTEAFF
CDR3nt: TGTGCCAGCAGAATGACAGGGGGCTGGGGAATGAACACTGAAGCTTTCTTT

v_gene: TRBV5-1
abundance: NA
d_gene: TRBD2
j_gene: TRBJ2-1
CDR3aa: CASSRTSGGINEQFF
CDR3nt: TGCGCCAGCAGCAGGACTAGCGGGGGCATCAATGAGCAGTTCTTC

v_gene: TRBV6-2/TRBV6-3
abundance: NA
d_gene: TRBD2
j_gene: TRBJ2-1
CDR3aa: CASSYGVAGGNEQFF
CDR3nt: TGTGCCAGCAGTTACGGGGTAGCGGGGGGAAATGAGCAGTTCTTC

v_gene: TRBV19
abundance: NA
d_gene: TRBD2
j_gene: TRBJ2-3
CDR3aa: CASSIAGGRTDTQYF
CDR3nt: TGTGCCAGTAGTATCGCGGGGGGACGCACAGATACGCAGTATTTT

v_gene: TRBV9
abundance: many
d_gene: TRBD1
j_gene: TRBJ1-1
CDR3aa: CASSPRDRGPMNTEAFF
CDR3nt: TGTGCCAGCAGCCCTAGGGACAGGGGGCCTATGAACACTGAAGCTTTCTTT

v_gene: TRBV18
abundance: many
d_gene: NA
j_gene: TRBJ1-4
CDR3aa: CASSHDGRSRNEKLFF
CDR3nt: TGTGCCAGCTCGCATGACGGACGGAGTCGTAATGAAAAACTGTTTTTT

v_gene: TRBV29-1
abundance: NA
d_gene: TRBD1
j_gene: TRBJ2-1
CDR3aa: CSVEDQRQGAWNEQFF
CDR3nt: TGCAGCGTTGAAGATCAGCGACAGGGGGCTTGGAATGAGCAGTTCTTC